This entry describes one TCR beta chain. The target antigen is unknown. This record comes from a study of T cell repertoires in cytomegalovirus infection. Study details: An indication of both CMV infection and matching HLA type came from public TCR beta signatures.

Germline values: CDR1 SGHDT, CDR2 YYEEEE. Deletions cut 3 bases from V and 6 bases from J, with 13 bases between. The CDR3 extends over 14 amino acids. The study, taken as a whole, reports: HLA-C-restricted, CMV-specific TCR beta clonotypes were dominant ex vivo. Identification of carriers of CMV plus the relevant HLA was achieved through cumulative public TCR beta family frequency.

TCRdb independently ran MiXCR on the reads; one entry per CDR3 protein. The sample contains approximately 730,000 distinct CDR3 sequences, around 29% of which appear only once. The receptor was derived from a human donor in good health (CMV status not recorded). Some clones in this sample may be carry-over from other donors' samples. The sequencing used cultured CD8+ T cells from PBMCs, collected from culture after CMV antigen stimulation. The rearrangement links TRBV5-6 to TRBJ2-1, with D possibly called TRBD1 or TRBD2 (5 bases each). This chain's CDR3 is CASSSHRGVNEQFF. DNA of the CDR3: TGTGCCAGCAGCTCACACCGAGGGGTCAATGAGCAGTTCTTC.